The T cell receptor (beta chain) described here comes from a study of shared clonotypes between healthy human individuals. Study-level results: With several donors compared, 5% to 5.5% of naive CD4 clonotypes were shared. When compared with the clonotypes that were shared by all four sorted-subset donors, the non-shared clonotypes turned out to have lower generation probabilities. Richness estimates generally favored naive over memory subsets.

On sorted subsets, replicate PCRs used roughly 190 ng DNA, or tens of thousands of T cell genomes. Profiling relied on immunoSEQ multiplex PCR, and the TCRdb table lists in-frame clones only, not all of them. The data hold about 600,000 clones, with nearly 97% observed a single time. CD8 cells classed as naive were CD45RO-negative and positively selected for CCR7, excluding terminally differentiated effector memory CD45RA+ cells. Trimming at V came to 1 base and at J to 3 bases, leaving 3 bases not matched to a gene. The CDR3 consists of 15 residues. Per the germline V gene, CDR1 is MDHEN and CDR2 is SYDVKM. Regarding this clone: Its antigen is still unknown.

The sample was naive CD8+ T cells sorted from blood. The J gene is TRBJ2-5, the V gene TRBV28; 9 nucleotides agree with TRBD2. The origin of this receptor is a woman between 25 and 40 years old in good health. DNA for the CDR3: TGTGCCAGCAGTTTATTTAGCGGGGGAGAAGAGACCCAGTACTTC. This codes for CASSLFSGGEETQYF.